Detailed here is one T cell receptor (beta chain). Its antigen is as yet unknown. The CDR3 consists of 15 residues. With 2 bases clipped from V and 7 bases from J, the junction kept 8 bases outside the gene matches. Germline CDR1 and CDR2: GTSNPN and SVGIG (reference sequence). The PCR made use of 60 Vbeta and 13 Jbeta primers. The repertoire was sequenced with immunoSEQ multiplex PCR; TCRdb's copy has only in-frame clones and lacks some. The data contain some 150,000 clones, 75% to 90% of them seen just once; the ten biggest clones take up roughly 2.9%. This entry comes from a study of cytomegalovirus exposure and HLA in healthy donors. Study-wide points: Compared with the approximately 700-donor mean, an Asian-associated ancestry cluster reportedly had fewer N-insertions, according to a later analysis.

The source material was PBMCs. The sequence came from a woman aged 30 to 39 in good health and CMV-seronegative. The chain couples TRBV30 to TRBJ1-4; 9 nucleotides align to TRBD1. CDR3 sequence (DNA): TGTGCCTGGAGTTCTACAGGGGGCTCGGGTGAAAAACTGTTTTTT. Protein: CAWSSTGGSGEKLFF. The entire variable domain, with the rest obtained from reference TRBV30 and TRBJ1-4, is as follows: SQTIHQWPATLVQPVGSPLSLECTVEGTSNPNLYWYRQAAGRGLQLLFYSVGIGQISSEVPQNLSASRPQDRQFILSSKKLLLSDSGFYLCAWSSTGGSGEKLFFGSGTQLSVL.